The clone carrying this T cell receptor beta chain was recorded only once. This entry is derived from a study of blood T cell repertoires in COVID-19. The CDR3 runs to 16 residues. V was cut by 5 bases and J by 0 bases, with 12 bases left in between. From germline, CDR1 is SGHRS and CDR2 YFSETQ. Method: immunoSEQ multiplex PCR; TCRdb's copy keeps in-frame clones and lacks some. The table shows about 350,000 clones, with 87% occurring only once. Study members were between about 18 and 100 years old and lived in around 24 US regions. What the recovered Cohort 3 donors had was two negative PCRs, clearance, or symptom resolution.

The chain uses TRBV5-1 and TRBJ2-6; D possibly corresponds to TRBD1 (5 bases). Sequenced material: PBMCs or T cells enriched from blood (not recorded which). The sequence was collected from a woman aged 30 to 39 who had recovered from COVID-19. CDR3 residues: CASRIDRHSGANVLTF. As DNA, the CDR3 is TGCGCCAGCAGGATAGACAGACACTCTGGGGCCAACGTCCTGACTTTC.